This T cell receptor beta chain was documented in a study of blood T cell repertoires in COVID-19. About the study: There were acute and convalescent COVID-19 samples, and they came from the United States, Italy and Spain. Nucleic acid was either cDNA or gDNA, and it came from T cells, B-cell-depleted T cells, or PBMCs.

Trimming stripped 2 bases from V and 5 bases from J, with 22 bases between. The CDR3 has 17 amino acids. Germline CDR1 is SGHDT and CDR2 is YYEEEE. In the source study's methods: It was from reference gene primer amplification that nucleated cell counts were estimated. This table comes from immunoSEQ multiplex PCR, and its TCRdb copy is limited to in-frame clones, with some not included. That table supplies the V and J calls and clone size; D and trimming were determined from the DNA. The data show 70,000 or so clones, under 95% seen once. Specimen: peripheral blood. The sequence derives from a human donor in a cohort sampled during active COVID-19. The rearrangement links TRBV5-6 to TRBJ1-1, with no clear D. The CDR3 spells CASSFREGRGVGTEAFF. CDR3 nucleotides: TGTGCCAGCAGCTTCCGGGAAGGCCGGGGTGTCGGGACTGAAGCTTTCTTT.